These T cell receptor beta chains were read from a single sample in a study of T cell responses to AZD1222 COVID-19 vaccine. Repertoires were generated with immunoSEQ multiplex PCR, while TCRdb's copy carries only in-frame clones and drops some. Among about 180,000 clones listed, roughly 88% were seen once. Source: peripheral blood, taken on day 0 of AZD1222 vaccination. These TCRs come from an adult in good health. Each CDR3 is given with its conserved first and last residue. D genes are given only for firm matches. Size is omitted from some rows. Given values are once, few, many or a class for expanded clones.

clone size: -
D gene: -
V gene: TRBV7-2
J gene: TRBJ2-1
CDR3 DNA: TGTGCCAGCAGCTTAATCGGACTCTACAATGAGCAGTTCTTC
CDR3 protein: CASSLIGLYNEQFF

clone size: -
D gene: -
V gene: TRBV5-1
J gene: TRBJ2-5
CDR3 DNA: TGCGCCAGCAGCTTGCAAGGCGGGCAAGAGACCCAGTACTTC
CDR3 protein: CASSLQGGQETQYF

clone size: once
D gene: -
V gene: TRBV3-1/TRBV3-2
J gene: TRBJ1-2
CDR3 DNA: TGTGCCAGCAGCCAAGATAACGCAGGGTGGGGCTACACCTTC
CDR3 protein: CASSQDNAGWGYTF

clone size: once
D gene: -
V gene: TRBV6-5
J gene: TRBJ2-3
CDR3 DNA: TGTGCCAGCAGCCGAGGGGCACAGGAGGGAGATACGCAGTATTTT
CDR3 protein: CASSRGAQEGDTQYF

clone size: -
D gene: -
V gene: TRBV9
J gene: TRBJ1-2
CDR3 DNA: TGTGCCAGCAGCGTAGCAGGAGATGGCTACACCTTC
CDR3 protein: CASSVAGDGYTF

clone size: -
D gene: -
V gene: TRBV5-1
J gene: TRBJ2-2
CDR3 DNA: TGCGCCAGCAGCTTGTCTAGCGGGACAGGTCCCGGGGAGCTGTTTTTT
CDR3 protein: CASSLSSGTGPGELFF

clone size: -
D gene: -
V gene: TRBV27
J gene: TRBJ2-3
CDR3 DNA: TGTGCCAGCAGCAACTTATTTGGGGGTTTCACAGATACGCAGTATTTT
CDR3 protein: CASSNLFGGFTDTQYF

clone size: -
D gene: -
V gene: TRBV2
J gene: TRBJ1-1
CDR3 DNA: TGTGCTGCGGGGAACACTGAAGCTTTCTTT
CDR3 protein: CAAGNTEAFF

clone size: few
D gene: -
V gene: TRBV4-3
J gene: TRBJ1-2
CDR3 DNA: TGCGCCAGCAGCCAAGTCGAAGGGAATGGCTACACCTTC
CDR3 protein: CASSQVEGNGYTF

clone size: -
D gene: -
V gene: TRBV27
J gene: TRBJ2-7
CDR3 DNA: TGTGCCAGTGCTACAGGAGGGGCCATCTACGAGCAGTACTTC
CDR3 protein: CASATGGAIYEQYF

clone size: -
D gene: TRBD2
V gene: TRBV28
J gene: TRBJ2-1
CDR3 DNA: TGTGCCAGCAGCCCCGGGATGTTGAGCGGGAGCAATGAGCAGTTCTTC
CDR3 protein: CASSPGMLSGSNEQFF

clone size: -
D gene: TRBD1
V gene: TRBV28
J gene: TRBJ1-1
CDR3 DNA: TGTGCCAGCAGACCATACAGGGGATTTAAATCTGAAGCTTTCTTT
CDR3 protein: CASRPYRGFKSEAFF

clone size: once
D gene: TRBD1
V gene: TRBV9
J gene: TRBJ1-3
CDR3 DNA: TGTGCCAGCAGCGTAGGGGTAGGGGGCCGCTCTGGAAACACCATATATTTT
CDR3 protein: CASSVGVGGRSGNTIYF

clone size: -
D gene: TRBD2
V gene: TRBV29-1
J gene: TRBJ2-7
CDR3 DNA: TGCAGCGTTGAGGCTAGCGGGAGGGTATACGAGCAGTACTTC
CDR3 protein: CSVEASGRVYEQYF

clone size: -
D gene: -
V gene: TRBV6-5
J gene: TRBJ1-1
CDR3 DNA: TGTGCCAGCAGCCCCCCCGCAGGCACTGAAGCTTTCTTT
CDR3 protein: CASSPPAGTEAFF

clone size: -
D gene: -
V gene: TRBV27
J gene: TRBJ1-5
CDR3 DNA: TGTGCCAGCAGTGGGGGGTACGGCAATCAGCCCCAGCATTTT
CDR3 protein: CASSGGYGNQPQHF

clone size: -
D gene: TRBD2
V gene: TRBV6-5
J gene: TRBJ2-5
CDR3 DNA: TGTGCCAGCAGGGCGACTAGCGGGGACCAAGAGACCCAGTACTTC
CDR3 protein: CASRATSGDQETQYF

clone size: once
D gene: -
V gene: TRBV30
J gene: TRBJ1-5
CDR3 DNA: TGTGCCTGGTCCGCCTGGGCGGAAAATCAGCCCCAGCATTTT
CDR3 protein: CAWSAWAENQPQHF

clone size: -
D gene: -
V gene: TRBV9
J gene: TRBJ2-3
CDR3 DNA: TGTGCCAGCGGACGAGACACAGATACGCAGTATTTT
CDR3 protein: CASGRDTDTQYF

clone size: -
D gene: TRBD2
V gene: TRBV5-4
J gene: TRBJ2-1
CDR3 DNA: TGTGCCAGCAGCTTGGGTGCCGGGAGGGAGCAGTTCTTC
CDR3 protein: CASSLGAGREQFF

clone size: -
D gene: TRBD1
V gene: TRBV2
J gene: TRBJ1-6
CDR3 DNA: TGTGCCAGCAGCAGACAGGGGGGTAATTCACCCCTCCACTTT
CDR3 protein: CASSRQGGNSPLHF

clone size: -
D gene: -
V gene: TRBV10-2
J gene: TRBJ1-6
CDR3 DNA: TGCGCCAGCACCGACGGGTTCGAGAGTTCACCCCTCCACTTT
CDR3 protein: CASTDGFESSPLHF

clone size: -
D gene: -
V gene: TRBV6-5
J gene: TRBJ2-1
CDR3 DNA: TGTGCCAGCAGTCCTCGGGGGAATCGGGAGAAGTTCTTC
CDR3 protein: CASSPRGNREKFF

clone size: -
D gene: -
V gene: TRBV19
J gene: TRBJ2-7
CDR3 DNA: TGTGCCAGTAGTATCTTTGTCTCCTACGAGCAGTACTTC
CDR3 protein: CASSIFVSYEQYF

clone size: -
D gene: TRBD2
V gene: TRBV5-5
J gene: TRBJ2-1
CDR3 DNA: TGTGCCAGCAGCTTAGGACTAGCGGGAACCTACAATGAGCAGTTCTTC
CDR3 protein: CASSLGLAGTYNEQFF

clone size: -
D gene: -
V gene: TRBV12-3/TRBV12-4
J gene: TRBJ1-1
CDR3 DNA: TGTGCCAGCAGTTTTGGCCTGCCTGAAGCTTTCTTT
CDR3 protein: CASSFGLPEAFF

clone size: -
D gene: -
V gene: TRBV7-9
J gene: TRBJ1-1
CDR3 DNA: TGTGCCAGCAGCTCAGTCCGGACCCCGGCTTTCTTT
CDR3 protein: CASSSVRTPAFF

clone size: few
D gene: -
V gene: TRBV3-1/TRBV3-2
J gene: TRBJ1-6
CDR3 DNA: TGTGCCAGCAGCCAACCCCCTAGTTTCCCCAATTCACCCCTCCACTTT
CDR3 protein: CASSQPPSFPNSPLHF

clone size: -
D gene: -
V gene: TRBV28
J gene: TRBJ1-5
CDR3 DNA: TGTGCCAGCAATTCTCTCCTTAGCAATCAGCCCCAGCATTTT
CDR3 protein: CASNSLLSNQPQHF

clone size: -
D gene: -
V gene: TRBV28
J gene: TRBJ1-2
CDR3 DNA: TGTGCCAGCAGCTTAGGTTCCAACTATGGCTACACCTTC
CDR3 protein: CASSLGSNYGYTF

clone size: -
D gene: TRBD1
V gene: TRBV6-5
J gene: TRBJ1-2
CDR3 DNA: TGTGCCAGCAGTTACTCTAGGACAGGGTTTGGCTATGGCTACACCTTC
CDR3 protein: CASSYSRTGFGYGYTF

clone size: once
D gene: -
V gene: TRBV7-2
J gene: TRBJ2-3
CDR3 DNA: TGTGCCAGCAGTAATCTATACACAGATACGCAGTATTTT
CDR3 protein: CASSNLYTDTQYF

clone size: once
D gene: -
V gene: TRBV4-3
J gene: TRBJ1-5
CDR3 DNA: TGCGCCAGCAGCCAAGATCTGTTGGAGAATCAGCCCCAGCATTTT
CDR3 protein: CASSQDLLENQPQHF

clone size: -
D gene: TRBD1
V gene: TRBV23-1
J gene: TRBJ1-5
CDR3 DNA: TGCGCCAGCAGTCAAACAACAGGGGAGGGACAGCCCCAGCATTTT
CDR3 protein: CASSQTTGEGQPQHF

clone size: once
D gene: -
V gene: TRBV9
J gene: TRBJ1-2
CDR3 DNA: TGTGCCAGCAGCTTCGGGCGGGATGGCTACACCTTC
CDR3 protein: CASSFGRDGYTF

clone size: -
D gene: -
V gene: TRBV3-1/TRBV3-2
J gene: TRBJ1-1
CDR3 DNA: TGTGCCAGCAGCCTCGGGGGGGGGCTAGCTGAAGCTTTCTTT
CDR3 protein: CASSLGGGLAEAFF

clone size: -
D gene: -
V gene: TRBV19
J gene: TRBJ2-7
CDR3 DNA: TGTGCCAGTGGGACCAGGGGAATGGGCGAGCAGTACTTC
CDR3 protein: CASGTRGMGEQYF

clone size: -
D gene: -
V gene: TRBV5-4
J gene: TRBJ2-7
CDR3 DNA: TGTGCCAGCAGCTTTCAGGGGACCCTACCCTACGAGCAGTACTTC
CDR3 protein: CASSFQGTLPYEQYF

clone size: -
D gene: TRBD1
V gene: TRBV6-2/TRBV6-3
J gene: TRBJ1-5
CDR3 DNA: TGTGCCAGCAGTACGCCGGGACAGGGGAGTCAGCCCCAGCATTTT
CDR3 protein: CASSTPGQGSQPQHF

clone size: -
D gene: TRBD1
V gene: TRBV29-1
J gene: TRBJ1-4
CDR3 DNA: TGCAGCGTTGCCAGGGGGCAGGGAGAAAAACTGTTTTTT
CDR3 protein: CSVARGQGEKLFF

clone size: -
D gene: TRBD1
V gene: TRBV3-1/TRBV3-2
J gene: TRBJ1-6
CDR3 DNA: TGTGTCAGCAGCGGTAACAGGGGATCACCCCTCCACTTT
CDR3 protein: CVSSGNRGSPLHF

clone size: -
D gene: -
V gene: TRBV5-1
J gene: TRBJ2-2
CDR3 DNA: TGCGCCAGCAGCCCGGACGGGGACTGGGGCACCGGGGAGCTGTTTTTT
CDR3 protein: CASSPDGDWGTGELFF

clone size: -
D gene: -
V gene: TRBV6-4
J gene: TRBJ2-6
CDR3 DNA: TGTGCCAGCAGTGACTCGATAGGAGCTGGGGCCAACGTCCTGACTTTC
CDR3 protein: CASSDSIGAGANVLTF

clone size: once
D gene: -
V gene: TRBV4-1
J gene: TRBJ2-4
CDR3 DNA: TGCGCCAGCACCACAGTGGGAGCCAAAAACATTCAGTACTTC
CDR3 protein: CASTTVGAKNIQYF

clone size: -
D gene: TRBD1
V gene: TRBV24-1
J gene: TRBJ1-2
CDR3 DNA: TGTGCCACCAGTGACCACTCGACAGGGGGCGACTATGGCTACACCTTC
CDR3 protein: CATSDHSTGGDYGYTF